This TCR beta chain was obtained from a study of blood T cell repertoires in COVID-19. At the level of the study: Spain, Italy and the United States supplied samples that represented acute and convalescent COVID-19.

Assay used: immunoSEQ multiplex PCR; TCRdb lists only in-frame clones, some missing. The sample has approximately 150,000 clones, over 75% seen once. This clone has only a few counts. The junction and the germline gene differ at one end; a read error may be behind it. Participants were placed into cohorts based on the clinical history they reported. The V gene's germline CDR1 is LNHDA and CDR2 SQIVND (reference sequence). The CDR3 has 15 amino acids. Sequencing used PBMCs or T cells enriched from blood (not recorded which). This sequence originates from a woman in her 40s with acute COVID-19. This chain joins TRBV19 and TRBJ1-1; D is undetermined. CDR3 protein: CASSLDELKNTEAFF. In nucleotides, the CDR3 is TGTGCCAGTAGTCTAGACGAGCTGAAGAACACTGAAGCTTTCTTT. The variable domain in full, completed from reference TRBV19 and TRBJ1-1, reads DGGITQSPKYLFRKEGQNVTLSCEQNLNHDAMYWYRQDPGQGLRLIYYSQIVNDFQKGDIAEGYSVSREKKESFPLTVTSAQKNPTAFYLCASSLDELKNTEAFFGQGTRLTVV.